The rows below give T cell receptor beta chains drawn from one sample of a study of OX40 agonist ivuxolimab in advanced cancers. Only in-frame clones appear in the TCRdb table, and some are missing; sequencing was by immunoSEQ multiplex PCR. The sample holds more than 75,000 clones, approximately 80% seen once. The source was CD4+ or CD8+ T cells sorted from blood, collected in a trial of the OX40 agonist ivuxolimab. All receptors come from an adult with an advanced solid tumor such as melanoma, head and neck, liver or kidney cancer. Each CDR3 is given without its conserved first and last residue.

v_call: TRBV25-1
cdr3_aa: ASSDSGLAGLSETQY

v_call: TRBV7-3
cdr3_aa: ASSLPKQGPTNEKLF

v_call: TRBV9
cdr3_aa: ASSVGGGKDGYT

v_call: TRBV7-2
cdr3_aa: ASSFSGSHEQY

v_call: TRBV27
cdr3_aa: ASSLTGGETQY

v_call: TRBV7-6
cdr3_aa: ASSLFSAGGRYTGELF

v_call: TRBV2
cdr3_aa: ASTGSGGAREKLF

v_call: TRBV7-9
cdr3_aa: TARQGAGEQY

v_call: TRBV6-5
cdr3_aa: ASKNGNTIY

v_call: TRBV7-2
cdr3_aa: ASSPRDRVSGANVLT

v_call: TRBV5-1
cdr3_aa: ASSSRDRGGTQY

v_call: TRBV5-6
cdr3_aa: ASSSVPGPNEKLF

v_call: TRBV14
cdr3_aa: ASSVDRGRGSPLH

v_call: TRBV5-4
cdr3_aa: ASSGGLANTEAF

v_call: TRBV6-5
cdr3_aa: ASSYEGIQPQH

v_call: TRBV2
cdr3_aa: ASSESTVGYT

v_call: TRBV7-2
cdr3_aa: ASSPERFRGYEQY

v_call: TRBV6-5
cdr3_aa: ASSSLTTGDYGYT

v_call: TRBV19
cdr3_aa: ASSVVTSWAGANVLT

v_call: TRBV11-2
cdr3_aa: ASSFNQGQETQY

v_call: TRBV7-2
cdr3_aa: ASNLGGAGHGNTIY

v_call: TRBV2
cdr3_aa: ASSEARGQGAFQPQH

v_call: TRBV6-6
cdr3_aa: ASNSRQANTGELF

v_call: TRBV9
cdr3_aa: ASSVASVPGNTIY

v_call: TRBV6-5
cdr3_aa: ASNGQGMGEQY

v_call: TRBV7-2
cdr3_aa: ASSLSRGGRTDTQY

v_call: TRBV11-2
cdr3_aa: ASSSHPRVSTDTQY

v_call: TRBV20-1
cdr3_aa: SVTLGPVVT

v_call: TRBV5-5
cdr3_aa: ASSGNGGTRGDTQY

v_call: TRBV7-2
cdr3_aa: ASSTGQETEAF

v_call: TRBV7-2
cdr3_aa: ASSARMNTEAF

v_call: TRBV6-1
cdr3_aa: ASSEQGRANSPLH

v_call: TRBV20-1
cdr3_aa: SAYWYNEQF

v_call: TRBV28
cdr3_aa: ASSLRVKVPYGYT

v_call: TRBV7-2
cdr3_aa: ASSWVRPGLSGANVLT

v_call: TRBV5-1
cdr3_aa: ASSAPGTSGYT

v_call: TRBV7-3
cdr3_aa: ASSLALNTGELF

v_call: TRBV7-2
cdr3_aa: ASSSGRVNTEAF

v_call: TRBV19
cdr3_aa: ASSSGQRGGVDTQY

v_call: TRBV28
cdr3_aa: ASSFLNSRGGYT

v_call: TRBV19
cdr3_aa: ASRKDSPYNEQF

v_call: TRBV27
cdr3_aa: ASSPQGRDGYT